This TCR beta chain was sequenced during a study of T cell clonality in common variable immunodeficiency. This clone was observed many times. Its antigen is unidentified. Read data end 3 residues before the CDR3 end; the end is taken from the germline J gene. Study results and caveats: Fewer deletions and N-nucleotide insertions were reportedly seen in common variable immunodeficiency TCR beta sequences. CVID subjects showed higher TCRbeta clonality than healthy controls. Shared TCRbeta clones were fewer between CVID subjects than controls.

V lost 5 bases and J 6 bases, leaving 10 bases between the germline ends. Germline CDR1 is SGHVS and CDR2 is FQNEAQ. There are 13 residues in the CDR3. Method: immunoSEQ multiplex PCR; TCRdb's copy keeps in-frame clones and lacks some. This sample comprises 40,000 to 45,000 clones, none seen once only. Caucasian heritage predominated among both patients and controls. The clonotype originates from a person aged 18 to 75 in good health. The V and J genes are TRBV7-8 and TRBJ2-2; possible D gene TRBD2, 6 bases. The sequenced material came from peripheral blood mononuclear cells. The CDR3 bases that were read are TGTGCCAGCAGCGTCTGGAGGGCCGGGGAG. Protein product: CASSVWRAGE. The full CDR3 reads CASSVWRAGELFF. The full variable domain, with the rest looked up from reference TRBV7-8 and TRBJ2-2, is GAGVSQSPRYKVAKRGQDVALRCDPISGHVSLFWYQQALGQGPEFLTYFQNEAQLDKSGLPSDRFFAERPEGSVSTLKIQRTQQEDSAVYLCASSVWRAGELFFGEGSRLTVL.